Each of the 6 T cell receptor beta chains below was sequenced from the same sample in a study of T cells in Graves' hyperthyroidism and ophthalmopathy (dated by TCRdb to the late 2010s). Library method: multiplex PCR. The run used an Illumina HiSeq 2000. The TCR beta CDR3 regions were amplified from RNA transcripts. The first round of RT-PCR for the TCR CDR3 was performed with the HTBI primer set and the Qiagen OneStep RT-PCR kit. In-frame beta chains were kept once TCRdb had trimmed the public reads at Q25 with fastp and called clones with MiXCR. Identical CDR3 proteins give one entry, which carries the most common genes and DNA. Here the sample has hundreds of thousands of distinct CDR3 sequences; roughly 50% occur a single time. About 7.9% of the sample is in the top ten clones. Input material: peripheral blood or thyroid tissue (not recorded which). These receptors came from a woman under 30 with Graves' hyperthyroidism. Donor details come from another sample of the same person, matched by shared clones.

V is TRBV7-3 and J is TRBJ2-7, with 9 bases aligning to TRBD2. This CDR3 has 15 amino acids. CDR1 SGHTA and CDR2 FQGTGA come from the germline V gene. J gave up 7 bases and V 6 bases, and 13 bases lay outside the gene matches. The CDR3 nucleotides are TGTGCCAGCAGTCAACTAGCGGGTGATGCCACTGAGCAGTACTTC. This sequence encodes CASSQLAGDATEQYF.

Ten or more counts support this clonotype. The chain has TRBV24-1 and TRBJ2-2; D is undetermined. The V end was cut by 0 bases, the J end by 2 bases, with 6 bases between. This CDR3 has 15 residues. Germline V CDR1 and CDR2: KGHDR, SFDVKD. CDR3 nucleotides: TGTGCCACCAGTGATTTGGGCCTTAACACCGGGGAGCTGTTTTTT. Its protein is CATSDLGLNTGELFF.

CDR3: CAISERTGEQYF. As DNA, the CDR3 is TGTGCCATCAGTGAGCGGACAGGGGAGCAGTACTTC. The rearrangement joins TRBV10-3 to TRBJ2-7; 8 bases map to TRBD1. Germline-derived CDR1 and CDR2 are ENHRY and SYGVKD. This CDR3 contains 12 residues. Trimming at V came to 2 bases and at J to 7 bases, leaving 1 base not matched to a gene.

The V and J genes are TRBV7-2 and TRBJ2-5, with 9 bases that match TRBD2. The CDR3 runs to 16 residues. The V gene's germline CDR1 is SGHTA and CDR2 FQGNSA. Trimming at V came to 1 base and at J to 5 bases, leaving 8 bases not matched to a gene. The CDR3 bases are TGTGCCAGCAGCTTAGGGGTAGCGGGAGTAGGGGAGACCCAGTACTTC. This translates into CASSLGVAGVGETQYF.

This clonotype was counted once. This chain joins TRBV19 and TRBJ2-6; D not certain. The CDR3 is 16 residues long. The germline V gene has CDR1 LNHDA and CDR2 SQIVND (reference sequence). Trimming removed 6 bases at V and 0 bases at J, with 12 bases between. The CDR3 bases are TGTGCCAGTAGAAAGGACGCCTTCTCTGGGGCCAACGTCCTGACTTTC. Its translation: CASRKDAFSGANVLTF.

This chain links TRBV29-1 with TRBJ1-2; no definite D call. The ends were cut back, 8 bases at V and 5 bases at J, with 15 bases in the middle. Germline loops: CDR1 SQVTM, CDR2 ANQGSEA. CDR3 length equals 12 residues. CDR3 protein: CSHRLGVYGYTF. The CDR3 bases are TGCAGCCACCGACTGGGAGTTTATGGCTACACCTTC.